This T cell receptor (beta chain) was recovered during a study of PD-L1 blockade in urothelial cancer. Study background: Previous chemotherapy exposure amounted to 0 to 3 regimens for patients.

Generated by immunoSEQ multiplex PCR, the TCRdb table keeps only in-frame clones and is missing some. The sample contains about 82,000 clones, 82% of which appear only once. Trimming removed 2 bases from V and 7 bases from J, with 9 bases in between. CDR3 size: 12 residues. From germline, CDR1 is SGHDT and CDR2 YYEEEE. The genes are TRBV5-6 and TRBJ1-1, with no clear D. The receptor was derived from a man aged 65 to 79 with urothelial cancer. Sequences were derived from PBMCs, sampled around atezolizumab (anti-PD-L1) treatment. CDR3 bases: TGTGCCAGCAGCTTTGGGCCGATTGAAGCTTTCTTT. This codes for CASSFGPIEAFF. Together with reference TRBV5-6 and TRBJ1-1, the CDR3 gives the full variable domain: DAGVTQSPTHLIKTRGQQVTLRCSPKSGHDTVSWYQQALGQGPQFIFQYYEEEERQRGNFPDRFSGHQFPNYSSELNVNALLLGDSALYLCASSFGPIEAFFGQGTRLTVV.